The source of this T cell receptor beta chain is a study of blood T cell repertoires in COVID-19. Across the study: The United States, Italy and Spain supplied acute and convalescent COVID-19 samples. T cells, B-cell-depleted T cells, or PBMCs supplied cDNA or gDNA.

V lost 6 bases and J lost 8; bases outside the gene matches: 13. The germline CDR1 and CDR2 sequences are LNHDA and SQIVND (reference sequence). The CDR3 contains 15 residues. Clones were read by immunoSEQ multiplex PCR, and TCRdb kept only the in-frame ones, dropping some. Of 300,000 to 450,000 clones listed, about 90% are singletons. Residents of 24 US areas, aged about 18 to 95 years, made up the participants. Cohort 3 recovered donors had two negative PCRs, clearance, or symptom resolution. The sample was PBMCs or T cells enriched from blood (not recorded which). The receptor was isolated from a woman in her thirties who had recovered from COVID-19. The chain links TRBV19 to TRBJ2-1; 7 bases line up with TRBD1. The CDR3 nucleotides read TGTGCCAGTAGCCATCGAATCGGGACAGTCGATGAGCAGTTCTTC. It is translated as CASSHRIGTVDEQFF.